The sequence of this T cell receptor (beta chain) was determined in a study of shared clonotypes between healthy human individuals. Points on this clone: The antigen is not known.

Germline lookup yields CDR1 SGDLS and CDR2 YYNGEE. Trimming removed 3 bases from V and 2 bases from J, with 15 bases in between. This CDR3 has 17 amino acids. At deep level, the assay was performed. Assay used: immunoSEQ multiplex PCR; TCRdb lists only in-frame clones, some missing. The profile shows 2 million to 2.5 million clones, 90% to 95% of them singletons. The study drew all its donors from Caucasian adults living in Nashville, Tennessee. General study points: Unshared clonotypes carried lower generation probabilities than those common to all four donors. Larger estimated richness was generally recorded for naive subsets relative to memory subsets.

The receptor's source is a man younger than 35 in good health. Sequenced: naive CD4+ T cells sorted from blood. Subset reported: CD45RA+ positively selected. The genes are TRBV9 and TRBJ2-6, with D maybe TRBD1 (6 bases). This chain's CDR3 is CASSEQGPPPGANVLTF. As DNA, the CDR3 is TGTGCCAGCAGCGAACAGGGTCCCCCACCTGGGGCCAACGTCCTGACTTTC.